This is a list of T cell receptor beta chains from one sample in a study of T-cell reconstitution after alpha-beta-depleted transplantation in children. One entry per CDR3 protein results from TCRdb running MiXCR on the PCR reads. The data show roughly 500,000 distinct CDR3 sequences, with 10% to 13% seen just once and 2% to 2.5% held by the top ten. Specimen: PBMCs, collected before TCRalphabeta/CD19-depleted stem cell transplant. These receptor sequences come from a child aged 2 to 15 with inherited bone marrow failure, due to receive a stem cell transplant. Each CDR3 is given with its conserved first and last residue. The D gene is left open where the match is weak. Clone size appears in some rows only: once, few, many, or a class for an expanded clone.

DNA	CDR3	D	size	V	J
TGCAGTATGGGGGACTATGGCTACACCTTC	CSMGDYGYTF	.	few	TRBV20-1	TRBJ1-2
TGTGCCAGCAGTCCCCCCCGGGGCCGGGAACGCACAGATACGCAGTATTTT	CASSPPRGRERTDTQYF	.	many	TRBV12-3/TRBV12-4	TRBJ2-3
TGTGCCAGCAGCTTAGACTGGTACGAGCAGTACTTC	CASSLDWYEQYF	.	many	TRBV7-9	TRBJ2-7
TGTGCCAGCAGTTACATACGATATGCCCGGGGAGGTACGGGTGAAAAACTGTTTTTT	CASSYIRYARGGTGEKLFF	.	.	TRBV6-5	TRBJ1-4
TGCAGCGTTGAAGCGCGGAGCCGGGACTCAGCGTACAATGAGCAGTTCTTC	CSVEARSRDSAYNEQFF	.	few	TRBV29-1	TRBJ2-1
TGCAGTGCTAGAGAATTTTATGACTACGAGCAGTACTTC	CSAREFYDYEQYF	.	many	TRBV20-1	TRBJ2-7
TGTGCCACCTTGATAGCGGGGTCCTCCTACGAGCAGTACTTC	CATLIAGSSYEQYF	TRBD2	many	TRBV28	TRBJ2-7
TGTGCCACCAGTTTAATGGGACAGGGGTGGGCAGCTTTCTTT	CATSLMGQGWAAFF	TRBD1	many	TRBV28	TRBJ1-1
TGTGCCAGCAGTGATGGGGCGGGGGTGACCCAGTACTTC	CASSDGAGVTQYF	TRBD2	many	TRBV2	TRBJ2-5
TGTGCCAGCAGTGGACTAGCGGGAGATTACGAGCAGTACTTC	CASSGLAGDYEQYF	TRBD2	many	TRBV12-3/TRBV12-4	TRBJ2-7
TGTGCCAGCAGTGTAGCAGCGGGTGATGAGCAGTTCTTC	CASSVAAGDEQFF	.	few	TRBV2	TRBJ2-1
TGTGCCAGCAGCCCAATCCCGACTAGCGGGATTTACAATGAGCAGTTCTTC	CASSPIPTSGIYNEQFF	TRBD2	many	TRBV7-2	TRBJ2-1
TGTGCCTTGCCCGGGACAGTATATAGCAATCAGCCCCAGCATTTT	CALPGTVYSNQPQHF	TRBD1	many	TRBV10-3	TRBJ1-5
TGTGCCAGTAGGGCGACGGGACTAGCGGGAGGGTACAATGAGCAGTTCTTC	CASRATGLAGGYNEQFF	TRBD2	many	TRBV19	TRBJ2-1
TGCAGCGAAGAAGGGCTAGCGGGAGGTGACGAGCAGTACTTC	CSEEGLAGGDEQYF	TRBD2	.	TRBV29-1	TRBJ2-7
TGCAGTGCTAGGCGGACAGGGGACACCGGGGAGCTGTTTTTT	CSARRTGDTGELFF	TRBD1	many	TRBV20-1	TRBJ2-2
TGTGCCAGCAGCTTGGGGCGGGGCCCCAATGAGCAGTTCTTC	CASSLGRGPNEQFF	.	.	TRBV5-4	TRBJ2-1
TGCGCCAGCAGTCAATCGGGGCGGGACACGGCCAATCGGACCCAGTACTTC	CASSQSGRDTANRTQYF	.	.	TRBV23-1	TRBJ2-5
TGCGCCAGCAGCCAAAGCCGACAGGGGGCCTATGAGCAGTTCTTC	CASSQSRQGAYEQFF	TRBD1	many	TRBV4-1	TRBJ2-1
TGCGCCAGCAGTGGACAGGGGCCGTCCTACGAGCAGTACTTC	CASSGQGPSYEQYF	TRBD1	many	TRBV10-2	TRBJ2-7
TGTGCCAGCAGCCAAGGTCGGGATGCTAGCGGGAGTCCTGGGTCCTACAATGAGCAGTTCTTC	CASSQGRDASGSPGSYNEQFF	TRBD2	many	TRBV4-2	TRBJ2-1
TGCAGTGCTAGGCCGGGACAGGGGTGGGAAGAGACCCAGTACTTC	CSARPGQGWEETQYF	TRBD1	few	TRBV20-1	TRBJ2-5
TGCAGCGTTGAAGCAGGGACGCAAGAGACCCAGTACTTC	CSVEAGTQETQYF	.	many	TRBV29-1	TRBJ2-5
TGTGCCAGCAGCCCCGGGACGGCTTTGGAGCAGTACTTC	CASSPGTALEQYF	.	few	TRBV7-9	TRBJ2-7
TGTGCCAGCAGCCGGAACCTCCAAGAGACCCAGTACTTC	CASSRNLQETQYF	.	many	TRBV9	TRBJ2-5
TGTGCCAGCAGTCCGGACAGGGGGGGCGACGAGCAGTACTTC	CASSPDRGGDEQYF	TRBD1	many	TRBV28	TRBJ2-7
TGTGCCAGCAGTTTACGTCCTAGCGGCTCTTGGAATGAGCAGTTCTTC	CASSLRPSGSWNEQFF	TRBD2	.	TRBV12-3/TRBV12-4	TRBJ2-1
TGTGCCAGCTCATCTTCAGGGGGCTGGGGCAATCAGCCCCAGCATTTT	CASSSSGGWGNQPQHF	TRBD1	.	TRBV18	TRBJ1-5
TGTGCCAGCAGTTTCTTGTACCGCTACGAGCAGTACTTC	CASSFLYRYEQYF	.	many	TRBV28	TRBJ2-7
TGTGCCAGTAGTATCGGTCGAGTCTATGGCTACACCTTC	CASSIGRVYGYTF	.	few	TRBV19	TRBJ1-2
TGTGCCAGCAGTGAATGGTACGGAGCGAGGGGCTACGAGCAGTACTTC	CASSEWYGARGYEQYF	.	many	TRBV25-1	TRBJ2-7
TGTGCCAGCAGCTTACAGTGGGACACTGAAGCTTTCTTT	CASSLQWDTEAFF	.	few	TRBV7-2	TRBJ1-1
TGTGCCAGCAGCCCGAGGACGGACTTGAACACTGAAGCTTTCTTT	CASSPRTDLNTEAFF	.	.	TRBV3-1	TRBJ1-1
TGTGCCAGTAGCCGACTAGCGGGAGGGCCGAGCTCCTACAATGAGCAGTTCTTC	CASSRLAGGPSSYNEQFF	TRBD2	few	TRBV19	TRBJ2-1
TGTGCCAGCAGTCGTCCTAGCGGGAGGAGTATCGGGGAGCTGTTTTTT	CASSRPSGRSIGELFF	TRBD2	.	TRBV6-2/TRBV6-3	TRBJ2-2
TGTGCCAGCAGTCGGTCCCCTTCCAGCTCCTACAATGAGCAGTTCTTC	CASSRSPSSSYNEQFF	.	few	TRBV6-1	TRBJ2-1
TGTGCCAGCAGTTACACCGGACAAATTCGCAATCAGCCCCAGCATTTT	CASSYTGQIRNQPQHF	.	many	TRBV6-2/TRBV6-3	TRBJ1-5
TGTGCCAGCAGCTTGGCCCGGGCCAAACCCTATGGCTACACCTTC	CASSLARAKPYGYTF	.	many	TRBV5-6	TRBJ1-2
TGTGCCAGCAGCCGCGGACTAGCGGGAGTTACAGATACGCAGTATTTT	CASSRGLAGVTDTQYF	TRBD2	many	TRBV6-1	TRBJ2-3
TGTGCCAGCAGCTTTCCCGCTACTTACAATGAGCAGTTCTTC	CASSFPATYNEQFF	.	few	TRBV5-6	TRBJ2-1
TGCAGCGTTGGGGACAGGGGTTTCACCGGGGAGCTGTTTTTT	CSVGDRGFTGELFF	TRBD1	.	TRBV29-1	TRBJ2-2
TGTGCCAGCAGCCAAGATAACACAGCTGAGAACTATGGCTACACCTTC	CASSQDNTAENYGYTF	.	many	TRBV3-1	TRBJ1-2
TGCAGTGCGCGGACAGGGTATGGCTACACCTTC	CSARTGYGYTF	TRBD1	many	TRBV20-1	TRBJ1-2
TGTGCCAGCAGCCCAGGGGGGGGCCCGGGGAACACTGAAGCTTTCTTT	CASSPGGGPGNTEAFF	TRBD1	many	TRBV9	TRBJ1-1
TGTGCCTGGAGGAGGGGGCTTGGCTACACCTTC	CAWRRGLGYTF	TRBD1	.	TRBV30	TRBJ1-2
TGTGCCAGCCAGGGACTAGCCGCCTACAATGAGCAGTTCTTC	CASQGLAAYNEQFF	TRBD2	many	TRBV2	TRBJ2-1
TGTGCCAGCAGTTTATCCCGCAGGGAGCAGTACTTC	CASSLSRREQYF	.	many	TRBV12-3/TRBV12-4	TRBJ2-7
TGCGCCAGCAGTTCGTCAAAACAGGGTTCCTACGAGCAGTACTTC	CASSSSKQGSYEQYF	.	many	TRBV5-1	TRBJ2-7
TGTGCCAGCTCAACACCGTTGGACAGGGAAACAGATACGCAGTATTTT	CASSTPLDRETDTQYF	TRBD1	.	TRBV18	TRBJ2-3
TGTGCCAGCAGTTTCGTGGGTTCCTCCTACGAGCAGTACTTC	CASSFVGSSYEQYF	.	many	TRBV28	TRBJ2-7
TGCAGTGCTAGAGATCAGGTAGCGGGAATCGTTGCGTTCTTC	CSARDQVAGIVAFF	TRBD2	many	TRBV20-1	TRBJ2-1